Reported below is one T cell receptor (beta chain). With 60 Vbeta and 13 Jbeta primers, the PCR was carried out. The table came from immunoSEQ multiplex PCR; TCRdb's copy has only in-frame clones and leaves some out. Its table records around 74,000 clones. This sample stems from a study of cytomegalovirus exposure and HLA in healthy donors. The V end lost 5 bases, the J end lost 8 bases, and 21 bases lay between the germline ends. The CDR3 is 16 amino acids. Germline V gene data show CDR1 as SNHLY and CDR2 as FYNNEI. The specimen was PBMCs. The rearrangement joins TRBV2 to TRBJ2-2; weak D call: TRBD2 (5 bases). The source of this sequence is a young man in good health and CMV-seronegative. The CDR3 coding sequence is TGTGCCAGCAGTCCTCCGGGCAGGACTCTGGTAGGGGAGCTGTTTTTT. The encoded protein is CASSPPGRTLVGELFF.